This is a list of T cell receptor beta chains from one sample in a study of Graves' ophthalmopathy and Graves' hyperthyroidism. TCRdb redid the calling of the multiplex PCR reads with MiXCR, one entry per CDR3 protein. The sample shows roughly 1.1 million distinct CDR3 sequences, about 35% of them seen only once. Material: peripheral blood or thyroid tissue (not recorded which). These receptors were obtained from an adult man with Graves' hyperthyroidism. The CDR3 runs from the conserved cysteine through the conserved F or W. The D gene is left open where the match is weak. A row's size may be missing; if present it is once, few, many or a size class.

J gene,clone size,V gene,D gene,CDR3 DNA,CDR3 protein
TRBJ2-7,-,TRBV7-2,-,TGTGCCAGCAGCTTAATGCCTTCCTACGAGCAGTACTTC,CASSLMPSYEQYF
TRBJ1-1,-,TRBV20-1,-,TGCAGTGCTAGAATCCAGGGTTCCACTGAAGCTTTCTTT,CSARIQGSTEAFF
TRBJ1-5,many,TRBV10-3,TRBD1,TGTGCCACCGAGGACAGGGAGAGCAATCAGCCCCAGCATTTT,CATEDRESNQPQHF
TRBJ2-7,-,TRBV29-1,-,TGCAGCGTTGTTGGGGCTAGGCCTAGCGGACAGGGCTACGAGCAGTACTTC,CSVVGARPSGQGYEQYF
TRBJ2-2,-,TRBV25-1,-,TGTGCCAGCAGTTCCAGACTGGTGGAACACACCGGGGAGCTGTTTTTT,CASSSRLVEHTGELFF
TRBJ2-7,many,TRBV25-1,-,TGTGCCAGCAGCGACTCCCGACAGACCTACGAGCAGTACTTC,CASSDSRQTYEQYF
TRBJ2-5,-,TRBV5-1,TRBD2,TGCGCCAGCAGCTTGAGTGGCGGGGGGACCCAGTACTTC,CASSLSGGGTQYF
TRBJ1-1,-,TRBV20-1,TRBD1,TGCAGTGCTTTCGGAGGGGGCATGAACACTGAAGCTTTCTTT,CSAFGGGMNTEAFF
TRBJ2-7,-,TRBV5-6,-,TGTGCCAGCAGCTCCCCGGCGGAGCGCTTGGTGTACTTC,CASSSPAERLVYF
TRBJ2-5,-,TRBV7-9,-,TGTGCCAGCAGCTTAGACGGCGGTGAGTCCCAGTACTTC,CASSLDGGESQYF
TRBJ2-2,-,TRBV7-9,-,TGTGCCAGCACCGTTACAGAGGACGGGGAGCTGTTTTTT,CASTVTEDGELFF
TRBJ1-1,-,TRBV7-9,-,TGTGCCATCCTTGCAGGGTGGGAAGCTTTCTTT,CAILAGWEAFF
TRBJ2-7,few,TRBV7-2,-,TGTGCCAGCAGCTTAGTTCCGGGGCCCCAGCAGTACTTC,CASSLVPGPQQYF
TRBJ2-7,-,TRBV25-1,-,TGTGCCAGCGGGGCCAGTGGGTACGAGCAGTACTTC,CASGASGYEQYF
TRBJ2-5,-,TRBV25-1,-,TGTGCCTGGAGTGTACAGTTTGGGGGGTCGGGAGAGACCCAGTACTTC,CAWSVQFGGSGETQYF
TRBJ1-1,few,TRBV9,-,TGTGCCAGCAGCGCAAGCCAAGGTCCTCCTGCGTTTGAAGCTTTCTTT,CASSASQGPPAFEAFF